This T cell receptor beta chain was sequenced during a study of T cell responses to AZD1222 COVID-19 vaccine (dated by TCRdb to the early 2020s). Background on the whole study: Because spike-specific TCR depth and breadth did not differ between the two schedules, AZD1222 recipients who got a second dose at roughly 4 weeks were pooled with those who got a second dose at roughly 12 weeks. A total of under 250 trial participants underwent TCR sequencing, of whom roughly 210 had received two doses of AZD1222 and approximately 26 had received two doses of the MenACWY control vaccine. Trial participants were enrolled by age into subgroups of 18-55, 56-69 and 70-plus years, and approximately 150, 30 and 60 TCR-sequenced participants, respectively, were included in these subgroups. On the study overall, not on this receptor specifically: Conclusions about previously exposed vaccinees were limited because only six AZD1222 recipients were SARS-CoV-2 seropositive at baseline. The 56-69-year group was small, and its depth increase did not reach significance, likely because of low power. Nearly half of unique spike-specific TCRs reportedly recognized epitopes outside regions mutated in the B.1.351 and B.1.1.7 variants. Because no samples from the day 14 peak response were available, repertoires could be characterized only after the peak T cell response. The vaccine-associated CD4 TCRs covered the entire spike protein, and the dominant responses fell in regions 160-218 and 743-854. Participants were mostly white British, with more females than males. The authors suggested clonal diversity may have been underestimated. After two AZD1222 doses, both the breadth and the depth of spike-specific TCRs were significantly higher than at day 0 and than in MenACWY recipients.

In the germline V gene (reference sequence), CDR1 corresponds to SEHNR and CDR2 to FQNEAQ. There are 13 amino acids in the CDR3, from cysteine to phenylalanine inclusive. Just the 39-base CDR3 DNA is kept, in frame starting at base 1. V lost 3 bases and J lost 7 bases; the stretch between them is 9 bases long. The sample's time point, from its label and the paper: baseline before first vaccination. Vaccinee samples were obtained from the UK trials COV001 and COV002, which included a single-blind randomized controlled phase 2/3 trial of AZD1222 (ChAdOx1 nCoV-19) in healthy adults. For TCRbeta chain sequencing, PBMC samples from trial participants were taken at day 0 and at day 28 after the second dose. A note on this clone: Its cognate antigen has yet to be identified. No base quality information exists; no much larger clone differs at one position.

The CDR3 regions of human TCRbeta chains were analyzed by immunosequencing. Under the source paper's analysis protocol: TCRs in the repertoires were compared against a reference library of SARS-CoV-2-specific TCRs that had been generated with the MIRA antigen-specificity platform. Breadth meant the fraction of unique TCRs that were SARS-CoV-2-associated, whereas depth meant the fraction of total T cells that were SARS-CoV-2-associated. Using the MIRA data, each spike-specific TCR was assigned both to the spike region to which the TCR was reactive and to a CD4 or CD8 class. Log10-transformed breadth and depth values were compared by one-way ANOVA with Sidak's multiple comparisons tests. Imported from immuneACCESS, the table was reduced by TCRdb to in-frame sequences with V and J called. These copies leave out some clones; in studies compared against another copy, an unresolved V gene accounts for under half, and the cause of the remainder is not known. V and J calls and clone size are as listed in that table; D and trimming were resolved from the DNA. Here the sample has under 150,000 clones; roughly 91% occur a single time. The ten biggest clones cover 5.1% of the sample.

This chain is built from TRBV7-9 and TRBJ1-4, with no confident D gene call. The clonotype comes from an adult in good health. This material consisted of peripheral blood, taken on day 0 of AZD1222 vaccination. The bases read TGTGCCAGCAGCTTGGACGTTATTGAAAAACTGTTTTTT. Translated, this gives CASSLDVIEKLFF.